The 10 T cell receptor beta chains presented below share a single source sample, sequenced in a study of PD-L1 blockade in urothelial cancer (dated by TCRdb to between 2016 and 2019). The sample's time point label, decoded: peripheral blood 6 weeks after treatment start. Library preparation employed the immunoSEQ multiplex PCR assay. TCRdb obtained this table from immuneACCESS and retained in-frame rearrangements with V and J assigned. These tables miss some clones; where compared with another copy, unresolved V genes account for less than half of the shortfall, and the remainder is unexplained. In this sample the table shows some 120,000 clones, around nine tenths of which occur a single time. The top ten hold more than 1.5% of the sample. The sequences come from PBMCs, collected around atezolizumab (anti-PD-L1) treatment. These receptors were taken from a man aged 55 to 70 with urothelial cancer.

The chain joins TRBV5-1 to TRBJ1-4; the match to TRBD1 covers 9 bases. CDR3 length equals 16 residues. Trimming cost V 2 bases and J 8 bases; bases outside gene matches: 10. The germline V gene has CDR1 SGHRS and CDR2 YFSETQ. CDR3 DNA sequence: TGCGCCAGCAGCTTCACAGGGGGCGAATATGGGGAAAAACTGTTTTTT. Translation: CASSFTGGEYGEKLFF.

This chain joins TRBV9 and TRBJ2-1; D possibly corresponds to TRBD2 (6 bases). Germline loops: CDR1 SGDLS, CDR2 YYNGEE. This CDR3 has 15 amino acids. Trimming cost V 0 bases and J 4 bases, with 11 bases left between them. CDR3 sequence: CASSVGTTIYNEQFF. CDR3 nucleotides: TGTGCCAGCAGCGTAGGGACTACTATTTACAATGAGCAGTTCTTC.

J is TRBJ1-2 and V is TRBV10-3; 7 nucleotides agree with TRBD1. The CDR3 is 14 amino acids. The J segment lost 5 bases and the V segment lost 0 bases, leaving 3 bases of the junction unmatched. Germline CDR1 reads ENHRY; CDR2 reads SYGVKD. CDR3 DNA: TGTGCCATCAGTGAGTCGGGACAGAAATATGGCTACACCTTC. Protein: CAISESGQKYGYTF.

V gene TRBV15 combines with J gene TRBJ1-2; maybe TRBD1 (5 bases). CDR1 and CDR2 from the germline V gene are LNHNV and YYDKDF (reference sequence). V was shortened by 0 bases and J by 7 bases, with 9 bases between the two germline ends. The CDR3 contains 13 residues. The CDR3 region is CATSREGAGGYTF. CDR3 nucleotides: TGTGCCACCAGCAGAGAAGGGGCCGGTGGCTACACCTTC.

This sequence joins TRBV5-1 and TRBJ1-1; 8 nucleotides line up with TRBD1. The CDR3 length is 15 residues. CDR1 is SGHRS and CDR2 is YFSETQ in the germline V gene. V lost 1 base to trimming and J lost 1 base; unmatched junction nucleotides: 3. CDR3 protein: CASSLRTGQNTEAFF. Written as DNA, the CDR3 is TGCGCCAGCAGCTTGCGGACAGGGCAGAACACTGAAGCTTTCTTT.

This rearrangement joins TRBV19 to TRBJ1-6; TRBD1 agrees at 8 bases. J gave up 5 bases and V 6 bases, and 3 bases lay outside the gene matches. Germline lookup yields CDR1 LNHDA and CDR2 SQIVND (reference sequence). The CDR3 sequence is 14 residues long. CDR3 residues: CASSRDRNNSPLHF. The CDR3 region has the DNA TGTGCCAGTAGCCGGGACAGGAATAATTCACCCCTCCACTTT.

This clone appeared a single time. The CDR3 DNA is TGTGCCAGCAGTGTAGACTCCCGCACAGATACGCAGTATTTT. Translating gives CASSVDSRTDTQYF. The V gene is TRBV6-4, the J gene TRBJ2-3; D unclear. Trimming left V 4 bases short and J 1 base short, with 9 bases between. The CDR3 spans 14 residues. CDR1 and CDR2 from the germline V gene are MRHNA and SNTAGT.

CDR3 sequence reads: CASSSGLLDTEAFF. The CDR3 region has the DNA TGCGCCAGCAGCTCCGGACTGCTGGACACTGAAGCTTTCTTT. The genes are TRBV5-1 and TRBJ1-1; D unclear. V lost 3 bases and J lost 3, with 12 bases in between. The CDR3 has 14 residues. Germline CDR1 is SGHRS and CDR2 is YFSETQ.

The sample holds one count of this clone. The rearrangement links TRBV5-5 to TRBJ2-5; TRBD1 is a possible D gene (6 bases). From germline, CDR1 is SGHKS and CDR2 YYEKEE (reference sequence). V was clipped by 1 base and J by 2 bases, with 12 bases between them. The CDR3 is 15 residues long. The CDR3 sequence: CASSLTGQLQETQYF. The CDR3 DNA reads TGTGCCAGCAGCTTGACAGGACAGCTACAAGAGACCCAGTACTTC.

This clone showed up just a few times. The V and J genes are TRBV6-1 and TRBJ1-5; weak D call: TRBD1 (5 bases). The CDR3 covers 13 residues. The germline V gene has CDR1 MNHNS and CDR2 SASEGT. Trimming left V 3 bases short and J 2 bases short, with 5 bases between. The DNA of the CDR3 is TGTGCCAGCAGTGACAGGGGCAATCAGCCCCAGCATTTT. Translated, it gives CASSDRGNQPQHF.